The 28 T cell receptor beta chains presented below share a single source sample, sequenced in a study of blood T cell repertoires in COVID-19. Using immunoSEQ multiplex PCR, the repertoire was profiled, and TCRdb retains in-frame clones only, with some absent. Among around 320,000 clones listed, roughly 90% were seen once. What was sequenced was PBMCs or T cells enriched from blood (not recorded which). The receptors were sampled from a woman between 45 and 60 years old who had been exposed to COVID-19.

The chain links TRBV15 to TRBJ1-6; no clear D gene. V shed 0 bases and J shed 9 bases, with 12 bases lying between them. The CDR3 extends over 15 amino acids. The V gene's germline CDR1 is LNHNV and CDR2 YYDKDF (reference sequence). CDR3 sequence: CATSRDLTVGSPLHF. The CDR3 bases are TGTGCCACCAGCAGAGATCTCACGGTTGGTTCACCCCTCCACTTT.

The chain recombines TRBV5-6 with TRBJ2-1; TRBD1 matches at 9 bases. This CDR3 contains 16 residues. The V segment lost 2 bases and the J segment 4 bases; nucleotides outside the gene matches: 7. Germline V lookup: CDR1 SGHDT, CDR2 YYEEEE. The CDR3 region has the DNA TGTGCCAGCAGCTTCTTCCCGGGACAGGGATACAATGAGCAGTTCTTC. Encoded protein: CASSFFPGQGYNEQFF.

This rearrangement joins TRBV28 to TRBJ2-3; 10 positions agree with TRBD1. This CDR3 contains 15 residues. V shed 8 bases and J 6 bases; nucleotides not matched to a gene: 11. Looked up from germline, CDR1 is MDHEN and CDR2 is SYDVKM. CDR3 DNA sequence: TGTGCCAGCGCAAAGCCGGGACAGGGGATGGATACGCAGTATTTT. This sequence encodes CASAKPGQGMDTQYF.

This rearrangement joins TRBV4-2 to TRBJ2-7; TRBD2 matches 8 bases. V was clipped by 3 bases and J by 4 bases; unmatched bases: 11. There are 16 residues in the CDR3. Germline V lookup: CDR1 LGHNA, CDR2 YNFKEQ. The DNA for the CDR3 is TGTGCCAGCAGCCATTCCAGCGGGAGTCCTGATTACGAGCAGTACTTC. Translating gives CASSHSSGSPDYEQYF.

The chain couples TRBV19 to TRBJ1-5, with D perhaps matching TRBD1 (6 bases). Germline V gene data show CDR1 as LNHDA and CDR2 as SQIVND (reference sequence). V lost 6 bases, J lost 7 bases, and 16 bases lay in between. This CDR3 contains 14 residues. The CDR3 sequence: CASSPFAGDQPQHF. Here the CDR3 DNA reads TGTGCCAGTAGCCCTTTCGCAGGGGACCAGCCCCAGCATTTT.

This chain joins TRBV18 and TRBJ2-5; 10 bases are a match to TRBD2. The germline V gene has CDR1 KGHSH and CDR2 LQKENI. J gave up 1 base and V 2 bases, and 7 bases lay outside the gene matches. The CDR3 covers 17 residues. The DNA of the CDR3 is TGTGCCAGCTCACCAGGCAGGCGGACTAGCGGCCAAGAGACCCAGTACTTC. Translating gives CASSPGRRTSGQETQYF.

The J gene is TRBJ2-5, the V gene TRBV7-9; D is perhaps TRBD2 (7 bases). The CDR3 covers 15 residues. The V gene lost 2 bases and the J gene lost 2 bases, with 12 bases spanning the gap. The germline gives CDR1 SEHNR, CDR2 FQNEAQ (reference sequence). For the CDR3, the DNA is TGTGCCAGCAGCTTATGGCGGGGGCGACAAGAGACCCAGTACTTC. Protein sequence: CASSLWRGRQETQYF.

This clone occurred once. This rearrangement joins TRBV18 to TRBJ1-6; TRBD1 is a possible D gene (5 bases). Between the trimmed V and J ends, which lost 3 bases and 8 bases, there was a span of 8 bases. Germline V gives CDR1 KGHSH, CDR2 LQKENI. CDR3 length: 13 residues. The CDR3 nucleotides are TGTGCCAGCTCACCGATAGGGGATTCACCCCTCCACTTT. Its protein product is CASSPIGDSPLHF.

This chain links TRBV24-1 with TRBJ2-1, with 8 bases aligning to TRBD2. Per the germline V gene, CDR1 is KGHDR and CDR2 is SFDVKD. Trimming removed 0 bases from V and 8 bases from J; junction bases left unmatched: 8. This CDR3 is 16 amino acids long. The DNA for the CDR3 is TGTGCCACCAGTGATTTGCAGGCGGGGGGCGGCGATGAGCAGTTCTTC. Encoded protein: CATSDLQAGGGDEQFF.

This clone was detected only once. The chain recombines TRBV7-9 with TRBJ1-2; D is perhaps TRBD1 (5 bases). V lost 5 bases and J lost 3, with 16 bases in between. The length of the CDR3 is 15 residues. Looked up from germline, CDR1 is SEHNR and CDR2 is FQNEAQ (reference sequence). The CDR3 bases are TGTGCCAGCAGCCAAGATGGGGGGAGTTACTATGGCTACACCTTC. Translating it yields CASSQDGGSYYGYTF.

The chain has TRBV11-2 and TRBJ2-3; no definite D call. The CDR3 sequence is 13 residues long. Germline loops: CDR1 SGHAT, CDR2 FQNNGV. V lost 8 bases and J 4 bases, leaving 13 bases between the germline ends. CDR3 sequence reads: CASSTKLSDTQYF. In nucleotides, the CDR3 is TGTGCCAGCTCAACTAAGTTATCAGATACGCAGTATTTT.

The chain carries TRBV30 and TRBJ1-3; no clear D gene. The germline V gene has CDR1 GTSNPN and CDR2 SVGIG (reference sequence). V was cut by 1 base and J by 4 bases, with 8 bases left in between. This CDR3 region has 13 residues. The CDR3 spells CAWSGGSGNTIYF. The CDR3 nucleotides are TGTGCCTGGAGTGGAGGGTCAGGAAACACCATATATTTT.

The V and J genes are TRBV11-2 and TRBJ1-2; maybe TRBD1 (6 bases). Trimming shortened V by 6 bases and J by 5 bases, and 19 bases separated the two germline ends. Germline V gene lookup returns CDR1 SGHAT and CDR2 FQNNGV. The CDR3 is 15 residues long. CDR3 coding DNA: TGTGCCAGCAGGCCCGGGGACAAGACCCCATATGGCTACACCTTC. This gives the protein CASRPGDKTPYGYTF.

The CDR3 sequence: CAIKIRTSGGVGGHTDTQYF. CDR3 DNA sequence: TGTGCCATCAAGATACGGACTAGCGGGGGGGTGGGAGGACACACAGATACGCAGTATTTT. The J gene is TRBJ2-3, the V gene TRBV10-3; 15 positions agree with TRBD2. The CDR3 totals 20 residues. Trimming took 7 bases from V and 2 from J; bases not matched to a gene: 16. Germline V CDR1 and CDR2: ENHRY, SYGVKD.

This clone has a single count. The chain has TRBV27 and TRBJ1-6, with 7 bases matching TRBD1. CDR1 and CDR2 (germline): MNHEY, SMNVEV (reference sequence). The CDR3 covers 17 residues. The J segment lost 3 bases and the V segment lost 11 bases, leaving 16 bases of the junction unmatched. CDR3 DNA: TGTGCCTCCAGGAGCGACAGGGCGAATCTCTATAATTCACCCCTCCACTTT. As protein: CASRSDRANLYNSPLHF.

The rearrangement uses TRBV28 and TRBJ2-5; TRBD2 aligns across 9 bases. The V gene's germline CDR1 is MDHEN and CDR2 SYDVKM. Unmatched junction bases numbered 2, after V lost 3 bases and J lost 3 bases. The CDR3 runs 14 residues. Here the CDR3 DNA reads TGTGCCAGCAGTTTCGCTAGCGGGGAAGAGACCCAGTACTTC. This gives the protein CASSFASGEETQYF.

The gene calls are TRBV7-6 and TRBJ2-2, with TRBD2 as a possible D gene (5 bases). Trimming pared 1 base from V and 3 bases from J, leaving 6 bases between. Germline values: CDR1 SGHVS, CDR2 FNYEAQ. This CDR3 is built from 14 residues. The CDR3 region is CASSLGGYTGELFF. In nucleotides, the CDR3 is TGTGCCAGCAGCTTAGGAGGGTACACCGGGGAGCTGTTTTTT.

The table lists this clone with a count of one. The V call is TRBV13, the J call TRBJ2-5; TRBD2 matches 15 bases. With 3 bases clipped from V and 0 bases from J, the junction kept 8 bases outside the gene matches. The germline gives CDR1 PRHDT, CDR2 FYEKMQ (reference sequence). CDR3 length: 19 amino acids. CDR3 amino acids: CASSFRPGLAGGHQETQYF. In DNA, the CDR3 is TGTGCCAGCAGCTTCCGACCGGGACTAGCGGGGGGACACCAAGAGACCCAGTACTTC.

This sequence joins TRBV27 and TRBJ2-2; D might be TRBD1 (6 bases). V lost 6 bases, J lost 7 bases, and 12 bases lay in between. CDR1 is MNHEY and CDR2 is SMNVEV in the germline V gene (reference sequence). The length of the CDR3 is 13 residues. CDR3 in DNA: TGTGCCAGCAGCGCACAGGGTCGCGGGGAGCTGTTTTTT. This encodes CASSAQGRGELFF.

This chain uses TRBV15 with TRBJ2-5; 10 nucleotides line up with TRBD1. Germline-derived CDR1 and CDR2 are LNHNV and YYDKDF (reference sequence). The CDR3 extends over 14 amino acids. J was trimmed by 2 bases and V by 3 bases; bases with no gene match: 0. The CDR3 coding sequence is TGTGCCACCAGCAGGGGACAGGGGCAAGAGACCCAGTACTTC. Amino acid sequence: CATSRGQGQETQYF.

J is TRBJ1-3 and V is TRBV5-1, with D uncertain. Trimming shortened V by 0 bases and J by 3 bases, and 7 bases separated the two germline ends. The CDR3 sequence is 14 residues long. Germline V gives CDR1 SGHRS, CDR2 YFSETQ. CDR3 bases: TGCGCCAGCAGCTTGGCCGGGGTTGGAAACACCATATATTTT. Translating it yields CASSLAGVGNTIYF.

This chain joins TRBV27 and TRBJ2-7, with TRBD2 matching 10 bases. J lost 4 bases, V lost 5 bases, and 11 bases had no gene match. The CDR3 covers 16 residues. Germline values: CDR1 MNHEY, CDR2 SMNVEV (reference sequence). CDR3 coding DNA: TGTGCCAGCAGTCCGATTGGAGCGGGGGGGATTTACGAGCAGTACTTC. This translates into CASSPIGAGGIYEQYF.

The rearrangement links TRBV5-1 to TRBJ2-7; TRBD2 matches at 9 bases. This CDR3 comprises 16 residues. Germline loops: CDR1 SGHRS, CDR2 YFSETQ. V lost 3 bases to trimming and J lost 4 bases; unmatched junction nucleotides: 11. CDR3 bases: TGCGCCAGCAGCTCGAGACCTAGCGGGGATTCTTACGAGCAGTACTTC. This translates into CASSSRPSGDSYEQYF.

As for this clone: Germline and junction disagree at one end, which may indicate a read error. V and J are TRBV28 and TRBJ1-6; 9 bases agree with TRBD1. This CDR3 spans 13 amino acids. Germline lookup yields CDR1 MDHEN and CDR2 SYDVKM. This chain's CDR3 is CASSRGGGQGNYF. The CDR3 DNA sequence: TGTGCCAGCAGCCGGGGGGGAGGACAGGGGAATTACTTT.

This clone has just one count. The chain carries TRBV5-5 and TRBJ2-7; a weak D match, TRBD2 (6 bases). Trimming cost V 3 bases and J 3 bases, with 16 bases left between them. CDR1 is SGHKS and CDR2 is YYEKEE in the germline V gene (reference sequence). CDR3 length: 15 amino acids. The CDR3 here is CASSSYGPGVYEQYF. CDR3 nucleotide sequence: TGTGCCAGCAGCTCCTACGGCCCGGGGGTCTACGAGCAGTACTTC.

The DNA of the CDR3 is TGTGCCAGCAGCCCCCGTACAGGAAGAGAGACCCAGTACTTC. Protein sequence: CASSPRTGRETQYF. The chain is built from TRBV14 and TRBJ2-5, with D tentatively TRBD1 (5 bases). From germline, CDR1 is SGHDN and CDR2 FVKESK. Trimming left V 4 bases short and J 4 bases short, with 13 bases between. The length of the CDR3 is 14 residues.

As concerns this clone: The junction differs from germline at one of its ends, possibly a read error. The DNA for the CDR3 is TGTGCCAGCAGCCTAGCGGGCCTTAGCACAGATACGCAGTATTTT. It translates to CASSLAGLSTDTQYF. The V and J genes are TRBV7-2 and TRBJ2-3, with 8 bases identical to TRBD2. Germline V lookup: CDR1 SGHTA, CDR2 FQGNSA. There are 15 residues in the CDR3.

The chain carries TRBV5-1 and TRBJ2-2; a weak D match, TRBD2 (6 bases). The V end lost 3 bases, the J end lost 3 bases, and 15 bases lay between the germline ends. CDR1 is SGHRS and CDR2 is YFSETQ in the germline V gene. The CDR3 length is 16 residues. CDR3 nucleotide sequence: TGCGCCAGCAGCTACCCGGGAGACCTTGACACCGGGGAGCTGTTTTTT. Protein product: CASSYPGDLDTGELFF.